This T cell receptor (beta chain) comes out of a study of T cell responses to AZD1222 COVID-19 vaccine. Notes on the study in general: Reports say nearly half of spike-specific TCRs go after unmutated variant regions.

Analyses pooled second doses at about 4 or about 12 weeks. V lost 4 bases and J lost 5, with 11 bases in between. The CDR3 is made up of 13 amino acids. Per germline, CDR1 SGHTA and CDR2 FQGNSA. Generated by immunoSEQ multiplex PCR, the TCRdb table keeps only in-frame clones and is missing some. Among 110,000 to 150,000 clones listed, around 93% were seen once. Regarding this clone: The antigen is not known.

The chain has TRBV7-2 and TRBJ1-2; D is unclear. The starting material was peripheral blood, obtained 28 days after the second AZD1222 dose. The sequence came from an adult who received the AZD1222 COVID-19 vaccine. The DNA of the CDR3 is TGTGCCAGCAGCTCTGTAACCGGGTATGGCTACACCTTC. Protein sequence: CASSSVTGYGYTF.